Shown below are 8 T cell receptor beta chains from a single sample sequenced in a study of T cells in localized non-small cell lung cancer. Assay: immunoSEQ multiplex PCR; the TCRdb copy retains only in-frame clones and omits some. Found here are more than 20,000 clones, over 75% of them singletons; the top ten hold around a sixth. Sequencing was performed on PBMCs, taken before any cancer treatment. These receptors all come from a woman between 35 and 70 years old with stage II squamous cell lung carcinoma.

This clone was detected only a few times. V gene TRBV5-4 combines with J gene TRBJ2-1; TRBD2 agrees at 15 bases. Germline CDR1 is SGHNT and CDR2 is YYREEE (reference sequence). The CDR3 loop spans 17 amino acids. With V trimmed by 4 bases and J by 6 bases, 8 bases remained unmatched. The CDR3 sequence is CASSVGLAGGLSNEQFF. The DNA of the CDR3 is TGTGCCAGCAGCGTGGGACTAGCGGGAGGATTGAGCAATGAGCAGTTCTTC.

The rearrangement joins TRBV4-1 to TRBJ2-1; 14 bases agree with TRBD2. The CDR3 loop spans 18 amino acids. CDR1 MGHRA and CDR2 YSYEKL come from the germline V gene. V lost 4 bases to trimming and J lost 0 bases; unmatched junction nucleotides: 5. The CDR3: CASSLTSGRANSYNEQFF. The CDR3 nucleotides read TGCGCCAGCAGCCTGACTAGCGGGAGGGCCAACTCCTACAATGAGCAGTTCTTC.

V usage is TRBV7-2 and J usage is TRBJ2-5; no definite D call. Trimming stripped 2 bases from V and 5 bases from J, with 9 bases between. The germline gives CDR1 SGHTA, CDR2 FQGNSA. CDR3 length equals 13 residues. CDR3: CASSLRSSETQYF. CDR3 sequence (DNA): TGTGCCAGCAGCTTAAGATCGAGCGAGACCCAGTACTTC.

With respect to this clone: A read error may produce the germline difference seen at one junction end. The chain combines TRBV5-5 with TRBJ2-3; possibly TRBD1 for D (6 bases). From germline, CDR1 is SGHKS and CDR2 YYEKEE (reference sequence). The CDR3 has 15 amino acids. This CDR3 reads CASSFRGQRADMQYF. The CDR3 nucleotides are TGTGCCAGCAGCTTTCGTGGACAGAGAGCAGATATGCAGTATTTT.

V usage is TRBV7-9 and J usage is TRBJ2-5, with D unclear. This CDR3 comprises 14 residues. Germline lookup yields CDR1 SEHNR and CDR2 FQNEAQ (reference sequence). V gave up 4 bases and J gave up 0 bases, with 9 bases separating them. The CDR3 loop is CASSSDLYQETQYF. In DNA, the CDR3 is TGTGCCAGCAGCTCGGACCTGTACCAAGAGACCCAGTACTTC.

The J gene is TRBJ1-2, the V gene TRBV6-1; D call uncertain. V lost 3 bases and J lost 3, with 11 bases in between. Germline lookup yields CDR1 MNHNS and CDR2 SASEGT. CDR3 length: 14 residues. The CDR3 region has the DNA TGTGCCAGCAGTGAGGTACAGATCGACTATGGCTACACCTTC. Protein product: CASSEVQIDYGYTF.

This chain uses TRBV6-1 with TRBJ1-5; no reliable D call. The CDR3 totals 13 residues. Germline V lookup: CDR1 MNHNS, CDR2 SASEGT. Trimming cost V 1 base and J 7 bases, with 8 bases left between them. The CDR3 region has the DNA TGTGCCAGCAGTGAAGGAGTGTCACAGCCCCAGCATTTT. This gives the protein CASSEGVSQPQHF.

The chain carries TRBV28 and TRBJ1-1, with D perhaps TRBD1 (5 bases). The CDR3 consists of 16 residues. V was trimmed by 4 bases and J by 0 bases, leaving 15 bases between them. Germline V gives CDR1 MDHEN, CDR2 SYDVKM. The DNA of the CDR3 is TGTGCCAGCAGTTCCCGGTCGGGGGGATTGAACACTGAAGCTTTCTTT. Translating it yields CASSSRSGGLNTEAFF.